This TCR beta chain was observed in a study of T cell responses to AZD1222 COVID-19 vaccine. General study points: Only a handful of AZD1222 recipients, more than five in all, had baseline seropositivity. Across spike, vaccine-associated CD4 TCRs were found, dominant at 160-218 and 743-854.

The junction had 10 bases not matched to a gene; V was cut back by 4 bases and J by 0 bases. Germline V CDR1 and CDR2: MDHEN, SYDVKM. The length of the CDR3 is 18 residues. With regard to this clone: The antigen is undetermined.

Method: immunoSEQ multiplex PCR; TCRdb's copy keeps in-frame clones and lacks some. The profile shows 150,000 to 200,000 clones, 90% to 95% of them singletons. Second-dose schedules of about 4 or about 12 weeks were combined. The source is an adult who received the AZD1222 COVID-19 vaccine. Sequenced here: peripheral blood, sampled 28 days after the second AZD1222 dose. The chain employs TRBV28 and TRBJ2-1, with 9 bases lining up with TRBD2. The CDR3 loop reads CASSSLLNSGSSYNEQFF. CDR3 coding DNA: TGTGCCAGCAGTTCTCTCCTAAATAGCGGGAGCTCCTACAATGAGCAGTTCTTC. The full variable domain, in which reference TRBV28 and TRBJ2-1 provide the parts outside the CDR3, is DVKVTQSSRYLVKRTGEKVFLECVQDMDHENMFWYRQDPGLGLRLIYFSYDVKMKEKGDIPEGYSVSREKKERFSLILESASTNQTSMYLCASSSLLNSGSSYNEQFFGPGTRLTVL.